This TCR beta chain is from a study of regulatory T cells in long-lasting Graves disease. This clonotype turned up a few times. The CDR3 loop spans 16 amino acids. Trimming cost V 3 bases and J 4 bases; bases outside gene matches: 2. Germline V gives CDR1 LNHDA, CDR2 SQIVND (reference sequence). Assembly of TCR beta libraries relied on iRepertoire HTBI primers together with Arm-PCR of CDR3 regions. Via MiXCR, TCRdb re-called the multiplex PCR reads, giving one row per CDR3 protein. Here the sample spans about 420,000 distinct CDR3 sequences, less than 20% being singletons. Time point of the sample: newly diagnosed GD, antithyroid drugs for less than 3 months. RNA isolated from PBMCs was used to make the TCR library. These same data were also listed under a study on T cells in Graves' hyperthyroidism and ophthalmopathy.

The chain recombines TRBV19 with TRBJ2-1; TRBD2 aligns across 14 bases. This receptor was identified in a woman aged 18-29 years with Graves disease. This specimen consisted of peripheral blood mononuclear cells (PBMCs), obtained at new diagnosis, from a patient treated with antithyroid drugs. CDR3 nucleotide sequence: TGTGCCAGTAGTATGACTAGCGGGAGGGCGTACAATGAGCAGTTCTTC. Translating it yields CASSMTSGRAYNEQFF.